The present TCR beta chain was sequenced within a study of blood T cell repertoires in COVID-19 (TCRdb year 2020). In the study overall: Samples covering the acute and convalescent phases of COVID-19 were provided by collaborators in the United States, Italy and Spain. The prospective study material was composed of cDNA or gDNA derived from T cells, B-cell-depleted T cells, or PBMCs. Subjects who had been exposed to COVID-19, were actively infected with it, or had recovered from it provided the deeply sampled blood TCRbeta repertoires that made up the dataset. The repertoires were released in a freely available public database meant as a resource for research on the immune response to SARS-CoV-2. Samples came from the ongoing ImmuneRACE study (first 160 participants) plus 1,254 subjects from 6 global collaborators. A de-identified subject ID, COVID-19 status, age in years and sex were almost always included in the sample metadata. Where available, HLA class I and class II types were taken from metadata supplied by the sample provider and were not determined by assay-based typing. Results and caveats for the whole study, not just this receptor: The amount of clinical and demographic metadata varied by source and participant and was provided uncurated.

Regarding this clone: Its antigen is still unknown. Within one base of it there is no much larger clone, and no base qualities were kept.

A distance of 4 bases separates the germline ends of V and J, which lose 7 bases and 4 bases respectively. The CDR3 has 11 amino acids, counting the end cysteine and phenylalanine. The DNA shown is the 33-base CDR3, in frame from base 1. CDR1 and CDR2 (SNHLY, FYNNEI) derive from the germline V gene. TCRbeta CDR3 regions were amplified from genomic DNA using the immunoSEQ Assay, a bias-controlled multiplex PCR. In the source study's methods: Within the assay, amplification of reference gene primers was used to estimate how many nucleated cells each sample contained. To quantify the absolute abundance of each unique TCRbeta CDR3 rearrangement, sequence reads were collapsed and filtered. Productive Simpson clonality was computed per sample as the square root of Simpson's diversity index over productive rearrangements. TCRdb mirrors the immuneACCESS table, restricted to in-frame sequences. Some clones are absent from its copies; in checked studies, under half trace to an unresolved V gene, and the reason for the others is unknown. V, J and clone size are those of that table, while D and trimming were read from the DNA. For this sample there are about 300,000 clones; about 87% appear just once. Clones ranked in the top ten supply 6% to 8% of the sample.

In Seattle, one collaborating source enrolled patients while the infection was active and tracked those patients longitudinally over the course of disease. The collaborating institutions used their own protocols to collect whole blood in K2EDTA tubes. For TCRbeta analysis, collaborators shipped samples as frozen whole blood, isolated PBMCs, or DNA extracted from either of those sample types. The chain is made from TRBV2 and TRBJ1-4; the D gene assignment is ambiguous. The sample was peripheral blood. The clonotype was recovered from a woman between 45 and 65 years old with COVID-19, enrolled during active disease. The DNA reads TGTGCCAGCACTTTTAATGAAAAACTGTTTTTT. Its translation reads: CASTFNEKLFF.